This T cell receptor (beta chain) was found in a study of blood T cell repertoires in COVID-19 (dated by TCRdb to 2018 to 2020). In terms of the full investigation: Collaborator samples came from the United States, Italy and Spain and covered acute and convalescent phases of COVID-19. The repertoires were made available in a free public database intended to serve as a resource for research on the immune response to SARS-CoV-2. A de-identified subject ID, COVID-19 status, age in years and sex were almost always included in the sample metadata. The material from the prospective study consisted of cDNA or gDNA derived from T cells, B-cell-depleted T cells, or PBMCs. The samples were drawn from two sources: the first 160 participants of the ongoing ImmuneRACE study, and 1,254 subjects contributed by 6 global collaborators. HLA class I and class II types, where available, came from metadata supplied by the sample provider rather than from assay-based typing. Subjects who had been exposed to COVID-19, were actively infected with it, or had recovered from it provided the deeply sampled blood TCRbeta repertoires that made up the dataset. General findings and caveats noted by the study authors: How much clinical and demographic metadata was included differed by source and by participant, and the metadata was provided uncurated.

Concerning this clone itself: It lacks a known antigen. Qualities for individual bases were not recorded, and no much larger clone is one base off.

Collaborating institutions collected whole blood in K2EDTA tubes following their own protocols. For TCRbeta analysis, collaborators shipped samples in one of three forms: frozen whole blood, isolated PBMCs, or DNA extracted from either of those sample types. The immunoSEQ Assay, a bias-controlled multiplex PCR, was used to amplify TCRbeta CDR3 regions from genomic DNA. Turning to the authors' computational methods: Within the assay, amplification of reference gene primers was used to estimate how many nucleated cells each sample contained. Sequence reads were collapsed and filtered to measure the absolute abundance of every unique TCRbeta CDR3 rearrangement. For each sample, productive Simpson clonality was calculated by taking the square root of Simpson's diversity index across productive rearrangements. TCRdb carries this immuneACCESS record with in-frame sequences only. Its versions omit some clonotypes, under half of them owing to an unresolved V gene in the studies checked, with the rest unexplained. That table furnishes V, J and clone size, whereas the DNA furnished D and trimming. Counted in this sample were 150,000 to 180,000 clones; around 87% of them appeared once. The top ten clonotypes cover about 15% of the sample.

The CDR3, from cysteine to phenylalanine, totals 15 residues. Only the CDR3 portion is preserved as DNA: 45 bases, with reading frame beginning at the first base. CDR1 and CDR2, looked up from the germline V gene (reference sequence), are MNHEY and SMNVEV. V is clipped by 3 bases and J by 4 bases, and the sequence between their germline boundaries is 13 bases long. Sequenced: peripheral blood. The receptor chain draws on TRBV27 and TRBJ1-5, with TRBD1 tentatively as D gene (6 bases match). The sequence was collected from a middle-aged woman with acute or convalescent COVID-19. The CDR3 corresponds to CASSFQGLENQPQHF. The nucleotide sequence reads as follows: TGTGCCAGCAGTTTCCAGGGGTTGGAGAATCAGCCCCAGCATTTT.